The 19 T cell receptor beta chains below all came from one sample that was sequenced in a study of shared T cell receptors in the human thymus. Profiling relied on immunoSEQ multiplex PCR, and the TCRdb table lists in-frame clones only, not all of them. The repertoire holds some 720,000 clones, with roughly 90% as singletons. These same records also appear under a second study, on human thymus T cells.

Sequencing was performed on thymocytes. All receptors come from a boy in the first two years of life with a congenital heart defect.

This clone was found once. The J gene is TRBJ2-1, the V gene TRBV29-1; 7 nucleotides agree with TRBD2. CDR1 and CDR2 (germline): SQVTM, ANQGSEA. CDR3 length: 13 amino acids. V shed 4 bases, J shed 8 bases, and the junction held 8 bases outside the gene matches. The DNA of the CDR3 is TGCAGCGTTGGGGGCCGACTAGCCCATGAGCAGTTCTTC. This gives the protein CSVGGRLAHEQFF.

This clone was counted a few times. This chain joins TRBV25-1 and TRBJ2-3, with D possibly being TRBD2 (7 bases). Germline values: CDR1 MGHDK, CDR2 SYGVNS. Trimming took 1 base from V and 5 from J, leaving 19 bases between them. The CDR3 loop spans 17 amino acids. CDR3 loop: CASSEWGAGIGGDTQYF. The CDR3, as DNA: TGTGCCAGCAGTGAATGGGGAGCGGGGATAGGGGGAGATACGCAGTATTTT.

The V call is TRBV7-2, the J call TRBJ1-2, with a tentative D call TRBD1 (5 bases). V lost 4 bases, J lost 3 bases, and 9 bases lay in between. The germline gives CDR1 SGHTA, CDR2 FQGNSA. This CDR3 comprises 13 residues. In nucleotides, the CDR3 is TGTGCCAGCAGCTCGGGACTGTACTATGGCTACACCTTC. Translating gives CASSSGLYYGYTF.

This chain connects TRBV5-1 to TRBJ2-2, with 10 nucleotides matching TRBD1. The CDR3 runs 16 residues. Germline V gives CDR1 SGHRS, CDR2 YFSETQ. J was trimmed by 5 bases and V by 4 bases; bases with no gene match: 8. In DNA, the CDR3 is TGCGCCAGCAGCCCGGATTGGACAGGGGGTACCGGGGAGCTGTTTTTT. It yields the protein CASSPDWTGGTGELFF.

The J gene is TRBJ2-7, the V gene TRBV7-9; TRBD2 matches 9 bases. V shed 5 bases and J 5 bases; nucleotides not matched to a gene: 7. The CDR3 extends over 14 amino acids. CDR1 is SEHNR, CDR2 FQNEAQ, per germline (reference sequence). DNA of the CDR3: TGTGCCAGCAGCCCCGGCGGGGGGGACGACGAGCAGTACTTC. As protein: CASSPGGGDDEQYF.

The chain links TRBV30 to TRBJ2-1; 8 bases are shared with TRBD2. Germline CDR1 and CDR2: GTSNPN and SVGIG (reference sequence). J gave up 6 bases and V 6 bases, and 16 bases lay outside the gene matches. The CDR3 totals 16 residues. The CDR3 loop is CACHPSGQDGGNEQFF. CDR3 DNA: TGTGCCTGTCACCCTAGCGGGCAAGACGGGGGCAATGAGCAGTTCTTC.

The chain has TRBV15 and TRBJ2-2, with 8 bases identical to TRBD1. Germline trimming cut 8 bases from V and 6 bases from J; bases unmatched to any gene: 11. CDR1 LNHNV and CDR2 YYDKDF come from the germline V gene (reference sequence). This CDR3 has 15 amino acids. The DNA of the CDR3 is TGTGCCACCGCGGGCAGGCAGGGGGCGGCCGGGGAGCTGTTTTTT. Residues: CATAGRQGAAGELFF. The full variable domain, its missing parts supplied by reference TRBV15 and TRBJ2-2, is DAMVIQNPRYQVTQFGKPVTLSCSQTLNHNVMYWYQQKSSQAPKLLFHYYDKDFNNEADTPDNFQSRRPNTSFCFLDIRSPGLGDTAMYLCATAGRQGAAGELFFGEGSRLTVL.

CDR3 sequence reads: CASSLYLAGDPNTGELFF. CDR3 in DNA: TGTGCCAGCAGCTTGTACCTAGCGGGAGACCCGAACACCGGGGAGCTGTTTTTT. The rearrangement links TRBV7-6 to TRBJ2-2; TRBD2 aligns across 10 bases. CDR1 is SGHVS, CDR2 FNYEAQ, per germline. The CDR3 has 18 amino acids. V lost 3 bases, J lost 0 bases, and 7 bases stayed unmatched.

This rearrangement joins TRBV2 to TRBJ1-3; perhaps TRBD1 as D (6 bases). Germline CDR1 reads SNHLY; CDR2 reads FYNNEI. The CDR3 spans 15 residues. With 6 bases removed from V and 3 bases from J, the gap between germline ends came to 15 bases. The CDR3 DNA reads as TGTGCCAGCAGCGAGGGGGACGGCGGTGGAAACACCATATATTTT. This translates into CASSEGDGGGNTIYF.

The chain carries TRBV7-2 and TRBJ1-4; 7 nucleotides align to TRBD1. J lost 0 bases, V lost 5 bases, and 15 bases had no gene match. The V gene's germline CDR1 is SGHTA and CDR2 FQGNSA. This CDR3 is 19 amino acids long. The CDR3 here is CASSAGGWVLPATNEKLFF. CDR3 nucleotide sequence: TGTGCCAGCAGCGCAGGGGGTTGGGTCCTCCCAGCAACTAATGAAAAACTGTTTTTT.

The rearrangement links TRBV2 to TRBJ2-7; tentative D call: TRBD2 (6 bases). The V gene lost 7 bases and the J gene lost 3 bases, with 16 bases spanning the gap. The CDR3 contains 14 residues. The germline CDR1 and CDR2 sequences are SNHLY and FYNNEI. The CDR3 nucleotides are TGTGCCAGCACGCCCTCCGGGACTTTCTACGAGCAGTACTTC. Encoded protein: CASTPSGTFYEQYF. Supplemented by reference TRBV2 and TRBJ2-7, the full variable domain reads EPEVTQTPSHQVTQMGQEVILRCVPISNHLYFYWYRQILGQKVEFLVSFYNNEISEKSEIFDDQFSVERPDGSNFTLKIRSTKLEDSAMYFCASTPSGTFYEQYFGPGTRLTVT.

This chain links TRBV5-1 with TRBJ2-7; 9 bases match TRBD1. V was clipped by 4 bases and J by 4 bases; unmatched bases: 6. The CDR3 is 14 residues long. Germline lookup yields CDR1 SGHRS and CDR2 YFSETQ. As DNA, the CDR3 is TGCGCCAGCAGCGGACGGGACAGGGTTTACGAGCAGTACTTC. Translation: CASSGRDRVYEQYF.

The chain is built from TRBV15 and TRBJ2-1; D might be TRBD1 (5 bases). CDR1 and CDR2 (germline): LNHNV, YYDKDF (reference sequence). This CDR3 has 12 residues. The V end lost 3 bases, the J end lost 9 bases, and 9 bases lay between the germline ends. The CDR3 bases are TGTGCCACCAGCAGGGACACCGGTGAGCAGTTCTTC. Translating it yields CATSRDTGEQFF.

The rearrangement uses TRBV21-1 and TRBJ2-2; whether TRBD2, the table's D call, matches the DNA was not checked. TRBV21-1 has pseudogene status. CDR3 length equals 16 residues. The CDR3 sequence: CASSPSRGTNTGELFF. CDR3 sequence (DNA): TGTGCCAGCAGCCCTTCTCGAGGGACGAACACCGGGGAGCTGTTTTTT.

This clone occurred once. The chain links TRBV5-1 to TRBJ2-1; D possibly corresponds to TRBD2 (6 bases). This CDR3 has 17 amino acids. Germline-derived CDR1 and CDR2 are SGHRS and YFSETQ. V was trimmed by 0 bases and J by 8 bases, leaving 21 bases between them. CDR3 amino acids: CASSLAGRAGGGDEQFF. Here the CDR3 DNA reads TGCGCCAGCAGCTTGGCGGGGAGAGCGGGCGGCGGAGATGAGCAGTTCTTC.

This chain joins TRBV4-3 and TRBJ2-1, with TRBD1 matching over 9 bases. The V gene end was trimmed by 3 bases and the J gene end by 4 bases; junction bases not matched to a gene: 7. The V gene's germline CDR1 is LGHNA and CDR2 YSLEER. The CDR3 loop spans 16 amino acids. Here the CDR3 reads CASSHPGTGTYNEQFF. For the CDR3, the DNA is TGCGCCAGCAGCCACCCAGGGACAGGGACTTACAATGAGCAGTTCTTC.

The chain combines TRBV10-3 with TRBJ2-1, with 10 bases identical to TRBD2. V was clipped by 7 bases and J by 6 bases; unmatched bases: 6. There are 14 residues in the CDR3. The germline V gene has CDR1 ENHRY and CDR2 SYGVKD. CDR3 coding DNA: TGTGCCATCAAGAGGACTAGCGGAATCAATGAGCAGTTCTTC. It codes for CAIKRTSGINEQFF.

This CDR3 reads CAIRAGLANVNEQFF. In DNA form, the CDR3 reads TGTGCCATCAGGGCGGGACTAGCTAATGTGAATGAGCAGTTCTTC. The chain is built from TRBV10-3 and TRBJ2-1; 9 positions match TRBD2. V lost 6 bases to trimming and J lost 7 bases; unmatched junction nucleotides: 10. The V gene's germline CDR1 is ENHRY and CDR2 SYGVKD. This CDR3 region has 15 residues.

This clone appeared a single time. V is TRBV11-1 and J is TRBJ2-2, with 13 bases identical to TRBD2. The CDR3 consists of 17 residues. With V trimmed by 6 bases and J by 4 bases, 8 bases remained unmatched. CDR1 and CDR2 from the germline V gene are SGHAT and FQDESV (reference sequence). The CDR3 DNA sequence: TGTGCCAGCAGTTCACTAGCGGGAGGGCCGGGCACCGGGGAGCTGTTTTTT. Encoded protein: CASSSLAGGPGTGELFF.